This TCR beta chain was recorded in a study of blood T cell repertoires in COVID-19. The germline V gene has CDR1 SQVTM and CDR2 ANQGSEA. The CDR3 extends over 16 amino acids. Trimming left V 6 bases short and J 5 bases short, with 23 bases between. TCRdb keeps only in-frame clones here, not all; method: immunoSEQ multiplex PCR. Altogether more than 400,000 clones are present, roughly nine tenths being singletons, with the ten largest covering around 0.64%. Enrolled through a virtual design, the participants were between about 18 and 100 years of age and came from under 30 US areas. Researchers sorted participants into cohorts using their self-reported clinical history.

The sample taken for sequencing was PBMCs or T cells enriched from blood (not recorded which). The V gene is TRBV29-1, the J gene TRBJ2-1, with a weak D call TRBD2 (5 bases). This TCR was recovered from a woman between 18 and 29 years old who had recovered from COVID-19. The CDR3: CSVRGRLRLGDNEQFF. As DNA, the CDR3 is TGCAGCGTCCGAGGGAGACTCCGGTTAGGTGACAATGAGCAGTTCTTC.